The 26 T cell receptor beta chains below come from one sample, sequenced in a study of blood T cell repertoires in COVID-19 (dated by TCRdb to 2020 to 2022). Libraries were constructed by the immunoSEQ multiplex PCR assay. TCRdb re-hosts the immuneACCESS table, in-frame sequences only. Its copies lack some clones; in the studies checked, an unresolved V gene accounts for under half of them, and the cause for the rest is not known. Here the sample has around 64,000 clones; roughly two thirds occur a single time. The ten largest clones add up to approximately 51% of the sample. The sequenced material came from PBMCs or T cells enriched from blood (not recorded which). Every receptor here comes from a woman aged 55-69 years who had been exposed to COVID-19.

The genes are TRBV5-4 and TRBJ2-5; D unclear. V was cut by 1 base and J by 3 bases, with 4 bases left in between. The CDR3 is 12 residues long. Germline CDR1 is SGHNT and CDR2 is YYREEE (reference sequence). CDR3 bases: TGTGCCAGCAGCTTGCAGAAAGAGACCCAGTACTTC. It is translated as CASSLQKETQYF.

This clone was recorded a few times. The gene calls are TRBV21-1 and TRBJ1-6; the table names TRBD1, a call not compared with the DNA. TRBV21-1 is recorded as a pseudogene. This CDR3 is built from 15 residues. CDR3 in DNA: TGTGCCAGCAGCAACCGGGACAGGTACAATTCACCCCTCCACTTT. This encodes CASSNRDRYNSPLHF.

The chain links TRBV19 to TRBJ1-3; 7 nucleotides match TRBD1. This CDR3 contains 14 residues. V lost 6 bases and J lost 2; bases outside the gene matches: 4. Germline-derived CDR1 and CDR2 are LNHDA and SQIVND (reference sequence). As DNA, the CDR3 is TGTGCCAGTAGGCAACAGGGGCCTGGAAACACCATATATTTT. Its translation is CASRQQGPGNTIYF.

The V call is TRBV2, the J call TRBJ1-5, with TRBD1 matching 8 bases. The CDR3 sequence is 15 residues long. CDR1 is SNHLY and CDR2 is FYNNEI in the germline V gene. The junction had 7 bases not matched to a gene; V was cut back by 7 bases and J by 2 bases. The chain's CDR3 is CASTQGAGGNQPQHF. CDR3 coding DNA: TGTGCCAGCACTCAGGGGGCGGGTGGCAATCAGCCCCAGCATTTT.

The chain joins TRBV7-9 to TRBJ1-4, with 8 positions matching TRBD1. Per the germline V gene, CDR1 is SEHNR and CDR2 is FQNEAQ (reference sequence). The V and J ends lost 1 base and 5 bases, in that order; junction bases with no gene match: 0. The CDR3 has 14 residues. Written as DNA, the CDR3 is TGTGCCAGCAGCTTAGACAGGGGGAATGAAAAACTGTTTTTT. It yields the protein CASSLDRGNEKLFF.

This clone has more than one count but fewer than ten. The chain joins TRBV5-1 to TRBJ1-2, with D possibly matching TRBD1 (5 bases). Germline assignment: CDR1 SGHRS and CDR2 YFSETQ. The CDR3 length is 14 residues. Trimming removed 0 bases from V and 4 bases from J, with 10 bases in between. The CDR3 loop reads CASSLVAGGYGYTF. In DNA, the CDR3 is TGCGCCAGCAGCTTGGTGGCCGGGGGCTATGGCTACACCTTC.

This clone was seen a few times. V is TRBV5-1 and J is TRBJ2-1, with D tentatively TRBD2 (5 bases). The germline CDR1 and CDR2 sequences are SGHRS and YFSETQ. The length of the CDR3 is 14 residues. V was clipped by 4 bases and J by 6 bases, with 14 bases between them. The CDR3 nucleotides read TGCGCCAGCAGCCTGAACTTAGCGATCAATGAGCAGTTCTTC. This sequence encodes CASSLNLAINEQFF.

This clone was seen repeatedly, ten times or more. This sequence joins TRBV18 and TRBJ1-1; 8 positions match TRBD1. Germline V lookup: CDR1 KGHSH, CDR2 LQKENI. Trimming at V came to 6 bases and at J to 4 bases, leaving 4 bases not matched to a gene. This CDR3 comprises 13 residues. The CDR3 coding sequence is TGTGCCAGCTCTATGGACAGGGCCACTGAAGCTTTCTTT. Translation gives CASSMDRATEAFF. The whole variable domain, filled in from reference TRBV18 and TRBJ1-1, reads NAGVMQNPRHLVRRRGQEARLRCSPMKGHSHVYWYRQLPEEGLKFMVYLQKENIIDESGMPKERFSAEFPKEGPSILRIQQVVRGDSAAYFCASSMDRATEAFFGQGTRLTVV.

CDR3 coding DNA: TGTGCCAGCAGTCCCAACAGAAATGAAAAACTGTTTTTT. It is translated as CASSPNRNEKLFF. The V call is TRBV6-5, the J call TRBJ1-4; no firm D call. With 5 bases removed from V and 5 bases from J, the gap between germline ends came to 9 bases. The germline CDR1 and CDR2 sequences are MNHEY and SVGAGI. This CDR3 comprises 13 residues.

This clone has only a few counts. The J gene is TRBJ1-3, the V gene TRBV9, with D hard to call. In germline, CDR1 is SGDLS, CDR2 YYNGEE. The length of the CDR3 is 16 residues. V was trimmed by 2 bases and J by 0 bases, leaving 12 bases between them. CDR3 DNA: TGTGCCAGCAGCGTGAGTCAGGCTTACTCTGGAAACACCATATATTTT. Translation gives CASSVSQAYSGNTIYF.

The chain is built from TRBV5-1 and TRBJ1-2, with TRBD1 matching over 8 bases. Germline V gene lookup returns CDR1 SGHRS and CDR2 YFSETQ. The V gene end was trimmed by 0 bases and the J gene end by 2 bases; junction bases not matched to a gene: 3. The CDR3 covers 15 residues. The CDR3 here is CASSLGTGGNYGYTF. The CDR3 DNA is TGCGCCAGCAGCTTGGGTACAGGGGGAAACTATGGCTACACCTTC.

This clone was detected only a few times. This rearrangement joins TRBV19 to TRBJ2-4; tentatively, D is TRBD1 (5 bases). This CDR3 region has 16 residues. The V end was cut by 3 bases, the J end by 4 bases, with 16 bases between. Germline V gene sequence: CDR1 LNHDA, CDR2 SQIVND (reference sequence). CDR3 in amino acids: CASSIGRVEGKNIQYF. The CDR3 DNA follows: TGTGCCAGTAGTATCGGCAGGGTAGAAGGGAAAAACATTCAGTACTTC.

V is TRBV9 and J is TRBJ2-2; D not certain. This CDR3 comprises 15 residues. Trimming removed 1 base from V and 1 base from J, with 8 bases in between. Germline V gene lookup returns CDR1 SGDLS and CDR2 YYNGEE. The CDR3 sequence is CASSVNPENTGELFF. As DNA, the CDR3 is TGTGCCAGCAGCGTAAATCCAGAGAACACCGGGGAGCTGTTTTTT.

V gene TRBV11-2 combines with J gene TRBJ2-2; TRBD2 is a possible D gene (6 bases). Trimming took off 5 bases at V and 8 bases at J, with 21 bases between the two ends. Germline values: CDR1 SGHAT, CDR2 FQNNGV. The length of the CDR3 is 16 residues. CDR3 loop: CASSRGTFRGSGELFF. The CDR3 DNA sequence: TGTGCCAGCAGCCGTGGGACTTTTAGGGGTAGTGGGGAGCTGTTTTTT.

In its sample, this clone was seen once. V usage is TRBV6-6 and J usage is TRBJ2-1; 7 bases fit TRBD2. Trimming removed 6 bases from V and 6 bases from J; junction bases left unmatched: 11. The CDR3 has 15 amino acids. Germline V lookup: CDR1 MNHNY, CDR2 SVGAGI (reference sequence). The CDR3 is CASSGGRGRVNEQFF. Written as DNA, the CDR3 is TGTGCCAGCAGCGGAGGGAGAGGGAGGGTCAATGAGCAGTTCTTC.

The V and J genes are TRBV11-2 and TRBJ2-3; D may be TRBD2 (5 bases). In germline, CDR1 is SGHAT, CDR2 FQNNGV. Trimming pared 6 bases from V and 0 bases from J, leaving 19 bases between. The length of the CDR3 is 17 residues. CDR3 protein: CASSRIAPGRSTDTQYF. In DNA, the CDR3 is TGTGCCAGCAGTCGGATAGCGCCAGGCCGTAGCACAGATACGCAGTATTTT.

This rearrangement joins TRBV4-1 to TRBJ2-5, with 8 bases aligning to TRBD2. V dropped 1 base and J dropped 5; count of bases not matched to a gene: 0. Germline CDR1 and CDR2: MGHRA and YSYEKL. The CDR3 is 13 amino acids. CDR3 amino acids: CASSQGTSETQYF. The CDR3 DNA reads as TGCGCCAGCAGCCAAGGGACTAGCGAGACCCAGTACTTC.

The rearrangement joins TRBV7-8 to TRBJ1-4; 7 bases agree with TRBD1. V lost 2 bases and J lost 5; bases outside the gene matches: 8. Germline values: CDR1 SGHVS, CDR2 FQNEAQ. The CDR3 has 16 amino acids. The CDR3 protein is CASSLTLDRRNEKLFF. Here the CDR3 DNA reads TGTGCCAGCAGCTTAACTTTGGACAGGAGAAATGAAAAACTGTTTTTT.

The V call is TRBV7-2, the J call TRBJ1-2; D is possibly TRBD1 (5 bases). The CDR3 is 14 residues long. Trimming removed 2 bases from V and 4 bases from J, with 11 bases in between. Germline V gene data show CDR1 as SGHTA and CDR2 as FQGNSA. CDR3: CASSLTDSLYGYTF. The CDR3 coding sequence is TGTGCCAGCAGCTTAACAGACAGCCTCTATGGCTACACCTTC.

This clone occurred a few times. The V call is TRBV27, the J call TRBJ1-5; 7 bases match TRBD1. Unmatched junction bases numbered 5, after V lost 6 bases and J lost 0 bases. The CDR3 is 15 residues long. Germline loops: CDR1 MNHEY, CDR2 SMNVEV (reference sequence). The CDR3 reads CASSQQGLSNQPQHF. In DNA form, the CDR3 reads TGTGCCAGCAGCCAACAGGGGCTTAGCAATCAGCCCCAGCATTTT.

This chain joins TRBV6-1 and TRBJ2-7, with 8 bases lining up with TRBD1. V trimming: 10 bases; J trimming: 4 bases; junction bases outside the gene matches: 9. The CDR3 is 13 residues long. CDR1 is MNHNS and CDR2 is SASEGT in the germline V gene. The CDR3 DNA sequence: TGTGCCACTCTAAGGACAGGGTTTTACGAGCAGTACTTC. Translated, it gives CATLRTGFYEQYF.

J is TRBJ2-5 and V is TRBV7-2, with 15 nucleotides matching TRBD2. This CDR3 contains 19 residues. The germline gives CDR1 SGHTA, CDR2 FQGNSA. The V and J ends lost 4 bases and 5 bases, in that order; junction bases with no gene match: 14. As DNA, the CDR3 is TGTGCCAGCAGCTCGCCGCGAGGGACTAGCGGGAGGAGGGTTGAGACCCAGTACTTC. Amino acids: CASSSPRGTSGRRVETQYF.

This clone was counted once. V gene TRBV19 combines with J gene TRBJ1-2; TRBD1 matches 7 bases. Germline-derived CDR1 and CDR2 are LNHDA and SQIVND (reference sequence). Trimming removed 5 bases from V and 2 bases from J; junction bases left unmatched: 2. This CDR3 comprises 13 residues. CDR3 DNA: TGTGCCAGTAGTCGGGACAGAAACTATGGCTACACCTTC. Translation gives CASSRDRNYGYTF.

CDR3 sequence (DNA): TGCGCCAGCAGAACAGGGGATACTAATGAAAAACTGTTTTTT. It translates to CASRTGDTNEKLFF. The chain has TRBV5-1 and TRBJ1-4, with 7 bases that match TRBD1. CDR1 SGHRS and CDR2 YFSETQ come from the germline V gene. V lost 5 bases, J lost 2 bases, and 3 bases stayed unmatched. The CDR3 runs to 14 residues.

The V gene is TRBV20-1, the J gene TRBJ1-2, with D tentatively TRBD1 (5 bases). Germline V gene sequence: CDR1 DFQATT, CDR2 SNEGSKA (reference sequence). The V and J ends lost 3 bases and 4 bases respectively, with 12 bases between them. This CDR3 is built from 13 residues. Here the CDR3 DNA reads TGCAGTGCTAGTGGGGGAGAGGCCTATGGCTACACCTTC. Translating it yields CSASGGEAYGYTF.

The chain employs TRBV6-5 and TRBJ2-2, with TRBD2 matching 8 bases. The CDR3 is made up of 15 amino acids. From germline, CDR1 is MNHEY and CDR2 SVGAGI. The trim removed 5 bases at V and 6 bases at J, leaving 8 bases unmatched. CDR3 bases: TGTGCCAGCAGTCCCCTTAGCGGGGATGCCGGGGAGCTGTTTTTT. Its protein product is CASSPLSGDAGELFF.